Sample share makes the clone carrying this TCR beta chain medium-sized (0.01 to 0.1%). Germline V gene lookup returns CDR1 LNHDA and CDR2 SQIVND (reference sequence). The CDR3 contains 14 residues. With V trimmed by 2 bases and J by 0 bases, 1 base remained unmatched. This entry is derived from a study of circulating CD8 cells and anti-PD-1 response in melanoma. From live CD3+CD8+TCRalphabeta+ cells, four PD-1 and/or TIGIT subsets were sorted. Using 15 ng of total RNA, TCR libraries were made with the QIAseq Immune Repertoire TCR panel. Using its own MiXCR run on the reads, TCRdb lists one record per CDR3 protein. The sample includes around 260 distinct CDR3 sequences, roughly 13% of them seen just once.

This receptor was taken from a human donor with melanoma. The sample here was CD8+ T cells from PBMCs, taken at baseline or after one month of anti-PD-1 therapy (not recorded which). The J gene is TRBJ2-7, the V gene TRBV19, with TRBD1 matching 7 bases. The CDR3 coding sequence is TGTGCCAGTAGTATAAACAGGGGCTCCTACGAGCAGTACTTC. It codes for CASSINRGSYEQYF.